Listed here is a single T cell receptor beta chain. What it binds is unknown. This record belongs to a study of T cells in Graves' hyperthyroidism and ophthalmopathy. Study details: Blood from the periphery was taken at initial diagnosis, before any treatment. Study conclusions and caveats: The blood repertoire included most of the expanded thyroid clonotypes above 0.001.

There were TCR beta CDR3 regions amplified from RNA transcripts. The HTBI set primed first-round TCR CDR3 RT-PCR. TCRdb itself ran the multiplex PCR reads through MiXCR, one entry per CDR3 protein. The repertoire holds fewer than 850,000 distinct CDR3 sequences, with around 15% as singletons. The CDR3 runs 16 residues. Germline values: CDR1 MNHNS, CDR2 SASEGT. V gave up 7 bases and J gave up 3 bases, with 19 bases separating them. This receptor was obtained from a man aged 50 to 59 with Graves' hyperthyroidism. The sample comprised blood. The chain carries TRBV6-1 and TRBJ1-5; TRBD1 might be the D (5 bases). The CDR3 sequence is CASTPFETVLNQPQHF. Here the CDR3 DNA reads TGTGCCAGCACCCCTTTTGAGACAGTCCTCAATCAGCCCCAGCATTTT.